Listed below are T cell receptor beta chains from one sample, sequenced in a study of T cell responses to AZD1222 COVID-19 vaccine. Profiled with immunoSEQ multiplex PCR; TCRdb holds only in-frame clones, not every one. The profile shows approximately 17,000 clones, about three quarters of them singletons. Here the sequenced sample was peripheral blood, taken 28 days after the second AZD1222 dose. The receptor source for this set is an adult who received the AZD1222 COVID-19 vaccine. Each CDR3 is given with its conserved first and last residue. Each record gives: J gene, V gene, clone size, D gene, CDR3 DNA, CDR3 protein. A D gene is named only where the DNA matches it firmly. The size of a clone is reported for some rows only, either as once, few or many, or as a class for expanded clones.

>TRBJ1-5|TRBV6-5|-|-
TGTGCCAGCAGTTACGAGTCGCAGGGCAATCAGCCCCAGCATTTT
CASSYESQGNQPQHF
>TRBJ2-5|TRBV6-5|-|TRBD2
TGTGCCAGCAGGGGGGGACTAGCGGAGACCCAGTACTTC
CASRGGLAETQYF
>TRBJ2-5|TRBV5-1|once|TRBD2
TGCGCCAGCAGCTTTAGCGGGGGGGCCCCAGAGACCCAGTACTTC
CASSFSGGAPETQYF
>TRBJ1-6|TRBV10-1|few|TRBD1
TGCGCCAGCAGTGAGTCGGGGACAGGGGAAGCACCCCTCCACTTT
CASSESGTGEAPLHF
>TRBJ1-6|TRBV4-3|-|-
TGCGCCAGCAGCCCAAGGTTGCTGCAGCGAAGCTCCTATAATTCACCCCTCCACTTT
CASSPRLLQRSSYNSPLHF
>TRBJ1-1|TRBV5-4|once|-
TGTGCCAGTCCAGCTTTCGGTTACGACACTGAAGCTTTCTTT
CASPAFGYDTEAFF
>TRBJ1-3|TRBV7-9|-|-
TGTGCCAGCAGCGGCGCAGGGGCAAGAAACACCATATATTTT
CASSGAGARNTIYF
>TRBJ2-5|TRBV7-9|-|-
TGTGCCAGCAGCTTAGGCAGCCAAGAGACCCAGTACTTC
CASSLGSQETQYF
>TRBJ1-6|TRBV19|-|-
TGTGCCAGTAGTTACGCCGGAGAATCACCCCTCCACTTT
CASSYAGESPLHF
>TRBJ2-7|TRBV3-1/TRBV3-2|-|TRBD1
TGTGCCAGCAGCCAATCCTTCGCGACGCAGGGGGTTTACGAGCAGTACTTC
CASSQSFATQGVYEQYF
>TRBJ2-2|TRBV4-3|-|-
TGCGCCAGCAGCCAAGATGGAGGAGGCACCGGGGAGCTGTTTTTT
CASSQDGGGTGELFF
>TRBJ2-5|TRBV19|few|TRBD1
TGTGCCAGTAGGGAGACAGGGGGAGGAGTGAGGCAAGAGACCCAGTACTTC
CASRETGGGVRQETQYF
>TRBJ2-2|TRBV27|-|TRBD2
TGTGCCAGCAAATTACAGGCTAGCGGGGCCACCGGGGAGCTGTTTTTT
CASKLQASGATGELFF
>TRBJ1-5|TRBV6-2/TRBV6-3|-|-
TGTGCCAGCAGTTCTCGAAGGGTACAGGGAGGCAATCAGCCCCAGCATTTT
CASSSRRVQGGNQPQHF
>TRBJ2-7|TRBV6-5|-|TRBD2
TGTGCCAGCAAACTAGCGGAGGGCTCCTACGAGCAGTACTTC
CASKLAEGSYEQYF
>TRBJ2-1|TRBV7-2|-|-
TGTGCCAGCAGCTTAGTGGGTTCCAATGAGCAGTTCTTC
CASSLVGSNEQFF
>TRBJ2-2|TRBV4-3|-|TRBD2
TGCGCCAGCAGCCAAGATCTACTAGCGGGGCTCGGGGAGCTGTTTTTT
CASSQDLLAGLGELFF
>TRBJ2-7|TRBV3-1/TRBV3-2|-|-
TGTGCCAGCAGCCAACTCCGGGCGGGGCAGTACTTC
CASSQLRAGQYF
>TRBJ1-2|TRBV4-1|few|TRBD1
TGCGCCAGCAGCCCCGATATGGACAGGGGAACCGGCTACACCTTC
CASSPDMDRGTGYTF
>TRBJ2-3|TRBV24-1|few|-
TGTGCCACCAGTGACCAGGGAACCACTAGCACAGATACGCAGTATTTT
CATSDQGTTSTDTQYF
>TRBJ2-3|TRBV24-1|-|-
TGTGCCACCTCGCAAGGGCCAGATACGCAGTATTTT
CATSQGPDTQYF
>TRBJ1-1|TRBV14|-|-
TGTGCCAGCAAACAGGGCGATGAAGCTTTCTTT
CASKQGDEAFF
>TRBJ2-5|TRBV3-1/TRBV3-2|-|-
TGTGCCAGCAGCACCGGGCCTAAAGAGACCCAGTACTTC
CASSTGPKETQYF
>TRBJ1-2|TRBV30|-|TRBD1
TGTGCCTGGAGCACCGGGACAGGGAGAGGCTACACCTTC
CAWSTGTGRGYTF
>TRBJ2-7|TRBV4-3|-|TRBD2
TGCGCCAGCAGCCAAGAACTAGCGGGGGGGTTTTCCTACGAGCAGTACTTC
CASSQELAGGFSYEQYF
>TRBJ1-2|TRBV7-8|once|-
TGTGCCAGCAGCTTAGGGGGTGGCTATGGCTACACCTTC
CASSLGGGYGYTF
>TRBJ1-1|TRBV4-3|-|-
TGCGCCAGCAGCCAAGATATCGTCAGGGGGAACACTGAAGCTTTCTTT
CASSQDIVRGNTEAFF
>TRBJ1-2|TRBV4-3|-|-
TGCGCCAGCAGCCAAGAGCGGCAGGGCAAGGAAAACTATGGCTACACCTTC
CASSQERQGKENYGYTF
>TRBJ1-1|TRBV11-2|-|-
TGTGCCAGCAGCCTAGGTAGGAGAACAGGGAAAATCACTGAAGCTTTCTTT
CASSLGRRTGKITEAFF
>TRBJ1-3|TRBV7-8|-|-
TGTGCCAGCAGCACCGGAGGGTCTGGAAACACCATATATTTT
CASSTGGSGNTIYF
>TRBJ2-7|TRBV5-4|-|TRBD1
TGTGCCAGCAGCGCGGACAGGGGGAAGACCTACGAGCAGTACTTC
CASSADRGKTYEQYF
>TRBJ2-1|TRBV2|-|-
TGTGCCAGCAGTGTCACGGAACGGGAGCAGTTCTTC
CASSVTEREQFF
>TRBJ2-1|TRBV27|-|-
TGTGCCAGCAGTTTATCGGTAATACAAACCTACAATGAGCAGTTCTTC
CASSLSVIQTYNEQFF
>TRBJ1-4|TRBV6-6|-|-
TGTGCCAGCAGCGATGAGGAAAAACTGTTTTTT
CASSDEEKLFF
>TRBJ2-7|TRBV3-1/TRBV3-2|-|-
TGTGCCAGCAGCCAAGATTACTTCCACTCCTACGAGCAGTACTTC
CASSQDYFHSYEQYF
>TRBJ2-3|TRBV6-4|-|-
TGTGCCAGCAGTGACTCGACTTGGGGGGATACGCAGTATTTT
CASSDSTWGDTQYF
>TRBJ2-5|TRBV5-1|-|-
TGCGCCAGCAGCTTGGCCGGGGAGACCCAGTACTTC
CASSLAGETQYF
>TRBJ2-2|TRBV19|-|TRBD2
TGTGCCACCGGGGAGGGCGGATACACCGGGGAGCTGTTTTTT
CATGEGGYTGELFF
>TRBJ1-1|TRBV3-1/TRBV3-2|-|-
TGTGCCAGCAGCCAAGATAGTATTAAACGTCCCAGCCTGGGGCAGGGTGACACTGAAGCTTTCTTT
CASSQDSIKRPSLGQGDTEAFF
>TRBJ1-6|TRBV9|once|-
TGTGCCAGCAGCGCTTCAGGGGAAAGGGGTTCACCCCTCCACTTT
CASSASGERGSPLHF
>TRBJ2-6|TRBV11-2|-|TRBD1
TGTGCCAGCAGCCCGTCCGGGACAGGCCGCTTCTCTGGGGCCAACGTCCTGACTTTC
CASSPSGTGRFSGANVLTF
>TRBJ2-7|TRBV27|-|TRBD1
TGTGCCAGCAGTTTTCAGGGGGACGAGCAGTACTTC
CASSFQGDEQYF
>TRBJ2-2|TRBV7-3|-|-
TGTGCCAGCAGCTTCCAGTTAACCGGGGAGCTGTTTTTT
CASSFQLTGELFF
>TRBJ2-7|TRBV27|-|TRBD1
TGTGCCAGCAGTTTTGGGGGGACAGGCTACGAGCAGTACTTC
CASSFGGTGYEQYF
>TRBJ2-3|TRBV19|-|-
TGTGCCAGTAGTAAGGGTGGGGGCCGCACAGATACGCAGTATTTT
CASSKGGGRTDTQYF
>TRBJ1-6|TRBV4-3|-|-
TGCGCCAGCAGCCAAGACGGCAGCTATAATTCACCCCTCCACTTT
CASSQDGSYNSPLHF
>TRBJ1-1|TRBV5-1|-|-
TGCGCCAGCAGCTTGGCGTATGGGGGGTGGACTGAAGCTTTCTTT
CASSLAYGGWTEAFF
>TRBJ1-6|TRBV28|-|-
TGTGCCAGCAGTTTAGGGCTCCTTAATTCACCCCTCCACTTT
CASSLGLLNSPLHF
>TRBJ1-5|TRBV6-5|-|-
TGTGCCAGCAGTTTCCGGGGGGGAAATCAGCCCCAGCATTTT
CASSFRGGNQPQHF
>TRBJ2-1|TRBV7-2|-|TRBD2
TGTGCCAGCGGGATAAGCGGGGCGGGCAATGAGCAGTTCTTC
CASGISGAGNEQFF
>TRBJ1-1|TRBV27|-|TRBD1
TGTGCCAGCAGTTCTCTCCGGACAGGGTATCCTCCTTACACTGAAGCTTTCTTT
CASSSLRTGYPPYTEAFF
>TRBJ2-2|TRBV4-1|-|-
TGCGCCAGCAGCCAAGATATCTATCAGGGGAACACCGGGGAGCTGTTTTTT
CASSQDIYQGNTGELFF
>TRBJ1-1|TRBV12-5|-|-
TGTGCTAGTGGTACCGGCCTAACGACTGAAGCTTTCTTT
CASGTGLTTEAFF
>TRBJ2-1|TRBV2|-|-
TGTGCCGTATTGGGGGAGTTAGGTAATGAGCAGTTCTTC
CAVLGELGNEQFF
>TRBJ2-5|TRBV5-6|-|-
TGTGCCAGCACCCTGGGGGACCAAGAGACCCAGTACTTC
CASTLGDQETQYF
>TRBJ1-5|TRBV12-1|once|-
TGTGCCAGCAGTTCGCCCAGGCGCGGCTCGCCGCAGCCCCAGCATTTT
CASSSPRRGSPQPQHF
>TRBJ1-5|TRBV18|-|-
TGTGCCAGCTCACCAGTGAGTTCCCAGCCCCAGCATTTT
CASSPVSSQPQHF
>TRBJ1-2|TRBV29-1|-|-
TGCAGCGTTGAGGGCAGGGACAACTATGGCTACACCTTC
CSVEGRDNYGYTF
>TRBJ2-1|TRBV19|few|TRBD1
TGTGCCAGTGGGGACAGGGTCAATGAGCAGTTCTTC
CASGDRVNEQFF